This T cell receptor (beta chain) was identified in a study of blood T cells in healthy people across ages. At the level of the study: Template switching picked up about one barcoded beta molecule for each two T cells.

Caucasian, healthy and from Russia, the donors were aged between roughly 6 and 95. Extracted total RNA amounted to at least 5 micrograms for each sample. The V and J ends lost 5 bases and 9 bases respectively, with 10 bases between them. Germline lookup yields CDR1 DFQATT and CDR2 SNEGSKA (reference sequence). The CDR3 runs 10 residues. Primed by a sample-barcoded 5' primer and a J-beta primer mix, a second PCR proceeded for about 7 to 11 cycles. Each of the cDNA molecules was tagged by a template-switch adaptor with 12 random nucleotides. MiXCR was run by TCRdb on the 5' RACE reads, yielding one entry per CDR3 protein. The sample carries approximately 350,000 distinct CDR3 sequences, roughly half recorded once.

The TCR was taken from a man aged 55 to 70 in good health. What was sequenced was blood. The chain links TRBV20-1 to TRBJ1-1; D is undetermined. The CDR3 reads CSALLTQAFF. CDR3 bases: TGCAGTGCTCTTTTGACTCAAGCTTTCTTT.